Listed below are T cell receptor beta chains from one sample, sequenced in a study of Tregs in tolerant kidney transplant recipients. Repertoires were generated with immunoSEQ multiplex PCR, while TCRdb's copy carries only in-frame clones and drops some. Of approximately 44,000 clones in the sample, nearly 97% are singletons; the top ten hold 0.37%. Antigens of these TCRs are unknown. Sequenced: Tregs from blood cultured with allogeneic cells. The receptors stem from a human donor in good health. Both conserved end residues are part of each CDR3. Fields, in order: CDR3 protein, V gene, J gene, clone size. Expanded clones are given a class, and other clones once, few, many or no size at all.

CATRDRIEKLFF	TRBV27	TRBJ1-4	NA
CASSPPSRFGTGTYGYTF	TRBV27	TRBJ1-2	NA
CASSAFRGDYEQYF	TRBV2	TRBJ2-7	NA
CASSYRVVSRGDGYTF	TRBV6-6	TRBJ1-2	NA
CSVGPPYGEAFF	TRBV29-1	TRBJ1-1	NA
CAWNPKGDRGPRDGYTF	TRBV30	TRBJ1-2	NA
CASGGQGTYTQYF	TRBV5-1	TRBJ2-3	NA
CASRTQGGDGYTF	TRBV5-1	TRBJ1-2	NA
CASGSQGSITEAFF	TRBV12-5	TRBJ1-1	few
CATSRDQSNNEQFF	TRBV15	TRBJ2-1	NA
CASSLGGAGKNTGELFF	TRBV7-8	TRBJ2-2	NA
CSVILQVLNTEAFF	TRBV29-1	TRBJ1-1	NA
CASSWSGREQYF	TRBV7-8	TRBJ2-7	NA
CASSLVRDSLAKNIQYF	TRBV7-9	TRBJ2-4	NA
CASSFNPGGRSDTQYF	TRBV5-1	TRBJ2-3	NA
CASRTDRANTEAFF	TRBV6-4	TRBJ1-1	NA
CASRLTGQTDTQYF	TRBV19	TRBJ2-3	NA
CASAMRGTRGNTIYF	TRBV27	TRBJ1-3	NA
CASSRTSGHIYEQYF	TRBV7-2	TRBJ2-7	NA